Sequencing of this T cell receptor (beta chain) was carried out in a study of blood T cell repertoires in COVID-19. Study in general: Specimens from acute and convalescent COVID-19 originated in the United States, Italy and Spain. PBMCs, B-cell-depleted T cells, or T cells were the source of the cDNA or gDNA that made up the material.

TCRdb's copy holds only in-frame clones and misses some; the assay was immunoSEQ multiplex PCR. The repertoire includes under 200,000 clones, about four fifths of them detected once, and roughly 6.7% sits in the top ten. The germline gives CDR1 DFQATT, CDR2 SNEGSKA (reference sequence). V shed 3 bases and J shed 1 base, with 6 bases lying between them. The CDR3 runs 13 residues. The V and J genes are TRBV20-1 and TRBJ2-2; D not certain. This TCR came from a man aged 60 to 75 with acute or convalescent COVID-19. Input material: peripheral blood. The CDR3 region has the DNA TGCAGTGCTAGTAACGGGAACACCGGGGAGCTGTTTTTT. This sequence encodes CSASNGNTGELFF.